Presented here are 19 T cell receptor beta chains from one specimen sequenced in a study of cytomegalovirus exposure and HLA in healthy donors. It was with 60 Vbeta and 13 Jbeta primers that the PCR ran. TCRdb's copy holds only in-frame clones and misses some; the assay was immunoSEQ multiplex PCR. The sample has around 170,000 clones, more than 75% seen once. Sequences were obtained from PBMCs. Source of these receptors: a woman aged 18 to 35 in good health and CMV-seronegative.

V gene TRBV5-1 combines with J gene TRBJ2-2; the match to TRBD1 covers 7 bases. The CDR3 covers 16 residues. The V and J ends lost 2 bases and 2 bases, in that order; junction bases with no gene match: 6. Germline V gene lookup returns CDR1 SGHRS and CDR2 YFSETQ. As DNA, the CDR3 is TGCGCCAGCAGCTTCGGCGAGGGGGCAAACACCGGGGAGCTGTTTTTT. Protein product: CASSFGEGANTGELFF.

V usage is TRBV7-9 and J usage is TRBJ2-3; a weak D match, TRBD1 (6 bases). This CDR3 comprises 15 residues. The germline V gene encodes CDR1 SEHNR and CDR2 FQNEAQ (reference sequence). Trimming left V 5 bases short and J 2 bases short, with 14 bases between. The CDR3 region has the DNA TGTGCCAGCAGCCCCATGGGGGACATCACAGATACGCAGTATTTT. It translates to CASSPMGDITDTQYF.

The V call is TRBV2, the J call TRBJ1-3, with 9 bases identical to TRBD1. The CDR3 has 16 amino acids. CDR1 is SNHLY and CDR2 is FYNNEI in the germline V gene. The V gene end was trimmed by 3 bases and the J gene end by 7 bases; junction bases not matched to a gene: 10. In nucleotides, the CDR3 is TGTGCCAGCAGTGACGGTGGGACAGGGTGGCGGAACACCATATATTTT. Its protein product is CASSDGGTGWRNTIYF.

This chain connects TRBV6-1 to TRBJ2-7; TRBD2 matches at 9 bases. CDR3 length: 16 amino acids. Germline V gene data show CDR1 as MNHNS and CDR2 as SASEGT. The V and J ends lost 3 bases and 2 bases, in that order; junction bases with no gene match: 8. The DNA of the CDR3 is TGTGCCAGCAGTGACCCTAGGGGCGGGGGGGCCTACGAGCAGTACTTC. Encoded protein: CASSDPRGGGAYEQYF.

DNA of the CDR3: TGTGCCACTTCGAGGGGGGGCGGGAATGGAAACACCATATATTTT. Translated: CATSRGGGNGNTIYF. The chain carries TRBV19 and TRBJ1-3, with a weak D call TRBD1 (6 bases). The CDR3 extends over 15 amino acids. CDR1 LNHDA and CDR2 SQIVND come from the germline V gene (reference sequence). Trimming stripped 10 bases from V and 3 bases from J, with 19 bases between.

This chain links TRBV4-2 with TRBJ2-2, with 11 bases aligning to TRBD2. CDR1 and CDR2 from the germline V gene are LGHNA and YNFKEQ. The trim removed 0 bases at V and 2 bases at J, leaving 2 bases unmatched. The CDR3 has 17 amino acids. CDR3 sequence reads: CASSQELAGGNTGELFF. For the CDR3, the DNA is TGTGCCAGCAGCCAAGAGCTAGCGGGAGGTAACACCGGGGAGCTGTTTTTT.

The rearrangement joins TRBV5-1 to TRBJ2-7, with 8 bases identical to TRBD1. The CDR3 sequence is 15 residues long. The germline gives CDR1 SGHRS, CDR2 YFSETQ. J was trimmed by 1 base and V by 4 bases; bases with no gene match: 7. The CDR3 sequence: CASSEDRGTSYEQYF. CDR3 bases: TGCGCCAGCAGCGAAGACAGGGGCACTTCCTACGAGCAGTACTTC. The whole variable domain, filled in from reference TRBV5-1 and TRBJ2-7, reads KAGVTQTPRYLIKTRGQQVTLSCSPISGHRSVSWYQQTPGQGLQFLFEYFSETQRNKGNFPGRFSGRQFSNSRSEMNVSTLELGDSALYLCASSEDRGTSYEQYFGPGTRLTVT.

The rearrangement joins TRBV5-1 to TRBJ2-1, with D maybe TRBD2 (6 bases). CDR3 length: 13 residues. Trimming took 1 base from V and 6 from J, leaving 8 bases between them. Germline V gene sequence: CDR1 SGHRS, CDR2 YFSETQ. The DNA of the CDR3 is TGCGCCAGCAGCTTGTGGGAGGCCAATGAGCAGTTCTTC. Amino acid sequence: CASSLWEANEQFF.

The chain uses TRBV5-4 and TRBJ1-2; no clear D. The germline V and J ends were trimmed by 0 bases and 2 bases, with 11 bases remaining between them. The CDR3 totals 15 residues. The germline V gene has CDR1 SGHNT and CDR2 YYREEE (reference sequence). Written as DNA, the CDR3 is TGTGCCAGCAGCTTGGAGCCGGAGATAAACTATGGCTACACCTTC. This sequence encodes CASSLEPEINYGYTF.

V usage is TRBV6-1 and J usage is TRBJ2-7; 9 bases are a match to TRBD2. CDR3 length equals 14 residues. The junction had 4 bases not matched to a gene; V was cut back by 7 bases and J by 0 bases. Germline CDR1 is MNHNS and CDR2 is SASEGT. CDR3 in amino acids: CASNRGGASYEQYF. In nucleotides, the CDR3 is TGTGCCAGCAATCGCGGGGGGGCCTCCTACGAGCAGTACTTC.

The chain uses TRBV25-1 and TRBJ2-1; a weak D match, TRBD1 (6 bases). CDR1 is MGHDK, CDR2 SYGVNS, per germline. Trimming removed 8 bases from V and 7 bases from J, with 9 bases in between. CDR3 size: 11 residues. The CDR3 sequence is CASARGNEQFF. CDR3 bases: TGTGCCAGCGCAAGGGGGAATGAGCAGTTCTTC.

The chain carries TRBV9 and TRBJ1-2; a possible D gene is TRBD1 (6 bases). The CDR3 spans 15 residues. CDR1 and CDR2 (germline): SGDLS, YYNGEE. V lost 0 bases to trimming and J lost 0 bases, with 9 bases between them. The CDR3 loop reads CASSVGQATNYGYTF. CDR3 coding DNA: TGTGCCAGCAGCGTAGGACAGGCCACTAACTATGGCTACACCTTC. The complete variable domain, with remaining parts taken from reference TRBV9 and TRBJ1-2, reads DSGVTQTPKHLITATGQRVTLRCSPRSGDLSVYWYQQSLDQGLQFLIQYYNGEERAKGNILERFSAQQFPDLHSELNLSSLELGDSALYFCASSVGQATNYGYTFGSGTRLTVV.

This chain joins TRBV6-1 and TRBJ2-5; D unclear. This CDR3 comprises 12 residues. Trimming removed 0 bases from V and 4 bases from J, with 3 bases in between. Germline values: CDR1 MNHNS, CDR2 SASEGT. The CDR3 DNA reads as TGTGCCAGCAGTGAAGCCCGAGAGACCCAGTACTTC. Protein product: CASSEARETQYF.

This chain links TRBV7-8 with TRBJ1-1; TRBD1 aligns across 7 bases. Germline CDR1 reads SGHVS; CDR2 reads FQNEAQ. The V segment lost 5 bases and the J segment 0 bases; nucleotides outside the gene matches: 6. The CDR3 contains 15 residues. The DNA of the CDR3 is TGTGCCAGCAGCCAGGGGGACAGAATGAACACTGAAGCTTTCTTT. This translates into CASSQGDRMNTEAFF.

This clone was counted a single time. The genes are TRBV7-2 and TRBJ2-7, with TRBD2 identical over 9 bases. The V and J ends lost 3 bases and 6 bases, in that order; junction bases with no gene match: 9. In germline, CDR1 is SGHTA, CDR2 FQGNSA. The CDR3 length is 15 residues. For the CDR3, the DNA is TGTGCCAGCAGCTTCCAAACTAGCGGGCTCAGCGAGCAGTACTTC. It specifies CASSFQTSGLSEQYF.

This chain links TRBV6-1 with TRBJ2-7, with 7 bases lining up with TRBD2. V was clipped by 2 bases and J by 0 bases; unmatched bases: 4. The CDR3 has 15 amino acids. Looked up from germline, CDR1 is MNHNS and CDR2 is SASEGT. CDR3 bases: TGTGCCAGCAGTGAAATGGCGGGAGTCTCCTACGAGCAGTACTTC. Its protein product is CASSEMAGVSYEQYF.

The chain joins TRBV7-9 to TRBJ1-5; 8 bases fit TRBD1. The J segment lost 3 bases and the V segment lost 5 bases, leaving 6 bases of the junction unmatched. Germline CDR1 is SEHNR and CDR2 is FQNEAQ (reference sequence). The length of the CDR3 is 15 residues. Here the CDR3 DNA reads TGTGCCAGCAGCCAGACAGGGGCGTCCAATCAGCCCCAGCATTTT. The encoded protein is CASSQTGASNQPQHF.

The chain joins TRBV25-1 to TRBJ2-3; maybe TRBD1 (6 bases). The CDR3 is 14 residues long. In germline, CDR1 is MGHDK, CDR2 SYGVNS. Deletions cut 3 bases from V and 3 bases from J, with 10 bases between. The CDR3 loop is CASSDPQGTDTQYF. The CDR3, as DNA: TGTGCCAGCAGTGATCCTCAGGGGACAGATACGCAGTATTTT.

The genes are TRBV6-5 and TRBJ2-1; D is possibly TRBD2 (6 bases). Trimming left V 8 bases short and J 4 bases short, with 9 bases between. Looked up from germline, CDR1 is MNHEY and CDR2 is SVGAGI. The CDR3 consists of 12 residues. The chain's CDR3 is CASGGAYNEQFF. CDR3 nucleotides: TGTGCCAGCGGCGGGGCATACAATGAGCAGTTCTTC.